Each of the 25 T cell receptor beta chains below was sequenced from the same sample in a study of blood T cell repertoires in COVID-19 (dated by TCRdb to 2018 to 2021). Libraries came from the immunoSEQ multiplex PCR assay. TCRdb mirrors the immuneACCESS table, restricted to in-frame sequences. Some clones are absent from its copies; in checked studies, under half trace to an unresolved V gene, and the reason for the others is unknown. Recorded for this sample are roughly 60,000 clones; about 81% of them occurred a single time. In total, the top ten clones hold 14% to 15% of the sample. Sequencing was carried out using peripheral blood. Every receptor here comes from a man older than 75 with acute or convalescent COVID-19.

This sequence joins TRBV6-1 and TRBJ1-2; tentative D call: TRBD1 (5 bases). From germline, CDR1 is MNHNS and CDR2 SASEGT. The germline V and J ends were trimmed by 1 base and 3 bases, with 6 bases remaining between them. The CDR3 is made up of 13 amino acids. The CDR3 spells CASSEGRDYGYTF. The CDR3 DNA reads as TGTGCCAGCAGTGAAGGCAGGGACTATGGCTACACCTTC.

The chain has TRBV6-6 and TRBJ1-1; D is undetermined. This CDR3 is 14 amino acids long. V lost 3 bases to trimming and J lost 6 bases, with 14 bases between them. The V gene's germline CDR1 is MNHNY and CDR2 SVGAGI (reference sequence). CDR3 in DNA: TGTGCCAGCAGTTATGCCAGGCCCCCCGCTGAAGCTTTCTTT. Amino acids: CASSYARPPAEAFF.

This chain joins TRBV6-6 and TRBJ1-2, with 7 bases lining up with TRBD1. V was clipped by 7 bases and J by 8 bases; unmatched bases: 7. The CDR3 is 12 residues long. Germline lookup yields CDR1 MNHNY and CDR2 SVGAGI (reference sequence). CDR3 DNA sequence: TGTGCCAGCAACCAAGGGACAGTCGGCTACACCTTC. Residues: CASNQGTVGYTF.

The gene calls are TRBV7-9 and TRBJ2-3, with 10 bases that match TRBD2. Germline CDR1 is SEHNR and CDR2 is FQNEAQ (reference sequence). J gave up 1 base and V 5 bases, and 6 bases lay outside the gene matches. This CDR3 is built from 16 residues. CDR3 in amino acids: CASSPTSGVGTDTQYF. DNA for the CDR3: TGTGCCAGCAGCCCAACTAGCGGGGTTGGCACAGATACGCAGTATTTT.

This sequence joins TRBV11-2 and TRBJ2-7, with D maybe TRBD1 (5 bases). The germline V and J ends were trimmed by 6 bases and 1 base, with 22 bases remaining between them. This CDR3 region has 17 residues. The germline V gene encodes CDR1 SGHAT and CDR2 FQNNGV. The CDR3: CASRGIDGQKTSYEQYF. The DNA for the CDR3 is TGTGCCAGCAGGGGTATTGACGGACAAAAGACTTCCTACGAGCAGTACTTC.

The chain links TRBV30 to TRBJ2-7, with D uncertain. The CDR3 is made up of 11 amino acids. Deletions cut 5 bases from V and 5 bases from J, with 10 bases between. The germline CDR1 and CDR2 sequences are GTSNPN and SVGIG (reference sequence). CDR3 in DNA: TGTGCCTGGCTACCGAGGCACGAGCAGTACTTC. Encoded protein: CAWLPRHEQYF. Complete variable domain (other parts from reference TRBV30 and TRBJ2-7): SQTIHQWPATLVQPVGSPLSLECTVEGTSNPNLYWYRQAAGRGLQLLFYSVGIGQISSEVPQNLSASRPQDRQFILSSKKLLLSDSGFYLCAWLPRHEQYFGPGTRLTVT.

This clone was found once. This chain connects TRBV6-5 to TRBJ2-3; 8 nucleotides line up with TRBD1. CDR1 MNHEY and CDR2 SVGAGI come from the germline V gene. V was pared by 0 bases and J by 6 bases, with 8 bases of the junction left unmatched. This CDR3 spans 16 amino acids. CDR3 sequence reads: CASSYSVQGGQDTQYF. CDR3 DNA: TGTGCCAGCAGTTACTCGGTACAGGGGGGACAGGATACGCAGTATTTT.

The J gene is TRBJ2-7, the V gene TRBV5-1; 11 bases fit TRBD2. J lost 3 bases, V lost 0 bases, and 8 bases had no gene match. The CDR3 covers 17 residues. Looked up from germline, CDR1 is SGHRS and CDR2 is YFSETQ. This chain's CDR3 is CASSLGLAGGINYEQYF. DNA for the CDR3: TGCGCCAGCAGCTTGGGGCTAGCGGGGGGAATCAACTACGAGCAGTACTTC.

V is TRBV6-6 and J is TRBJ1-2, with no clear D. The germline gives CDR1 MNHNY, CDR2 SVGAGI (reference sequence). CDR3 size: 15 residues. V shed 4 bases and J shed 3 bases, with 15 bases lying between them. The CDR3 is CASSFLRTGDYGYTF. In nucleotides, the CDR3 is TGTGCCAGCAGTTTCCTCCGGACGGGAGACTATGGCTACACCTTC.

This sequence joins TRBV27 and TRBJ1-2, with D hard to call. Trimming cost V 4 bases and J 3 bases, with 15 bases left between them. The CDR3 extends over 15 amino acids. Germline V gene data show CDR1 as MNHEY and CDR2 as SMNVEV (reference sequence). CDR3 DNA: TGTGCCAGCAGTTCCGGACTACGAGGTCACTATGGCTACACCTTC. This encodes CASSSGLRGHYGYTF.

V usage is TRBV3-1 (or the pseudogene TRBV3-2) and J usage is TRBJ2-6, with 7 bases that match TRBD1. This CDR3 is built from 18 residues. The ends lost 4 bases at V and 0 bases at J; junction bases unmatched: 9. The germline V gene has CDR1 LGHDT and CDR2 YNNKEL (reference sequence). The CDR3 coding sequence is TGTGCCAGCAGCCCAAATACAGGGGCCAACTCTGGGGCCAACGTCCTGACTTTC. It is translated as CASSPNTGANSGANVLTF.

The chain has TRBV13 and TRBJ2-1; 12 bases line up with TRBD2. CDR1 is PRHDT, CDR2 FYEKMQ, per germline (reference sequence). The CDR3 runs 18 residues. Germline trimming cut 1 base from V and 8 bases from J; bases unmatched to any gene: 12. The CDR3: CASSLVLAGGPMLYEQFF. The DNA of the CDR3 is TGTGCCAGCAGCTTAGTTCTAGCGGGGGGGCCGATGTTGTATGAGCAGTTCTTC.

The gene calls are TRBV4-1 and TRBJ2-2; the D gene is possibly TRBD2 (6 bases). V was pared by 0 bases and J by 7 bases, with 12 bases between. The CDR3 loop spans 15 amino acids. In germline, CDR1 is MGHRA, CDR2 YSYEKL. The DNA of the CDR3 is TGCGCCAGCAGCCAAGATGGTGGGGGGTACGGGGAGCTGTTTTTT. This gives the protein CASSQDGGGYGELFF.

The V call is TRBV5-6, the J call TRBJ2-4, with D possibly being TRBD1 (5 bases). CDR3 length: 15 amino acids. The germline V gene encodes CDR1 SGHDT and CDR2 YYEEEE. The V end was cut by 0 bases, the J end by 2 bases, with 9 bases between. As DNA, the CDR3 is TGTGCCAGCAGCTTGGGCCCAGGGCCCAAAAACATTCAGTACTTC. As protein: CASSLGPGPKNIQYF.

The chain employs TRBV28 and TRBJ2-7; TRBD1 matches at 9 bases. The CDR3 consists of 15 residues. V lost 6 bases and J lost 1; bases outside the gene matches: 7. Germline V gene sequence: CDR1 MDHEN, CDR2 SYDVKM. DNA for the CDR3: TGTGCCAGCAGACCATCCGGGACAGGGTCCTACGAGCAGTACTTC. The encoded protein is CASRPSGTGSYEQYF.

V gene TRBV29-1 combines with J gene TRBJ2-1; 12 nucleotides align to TRBD2. V lost 2 bases, J lost 8 bases, and 7 bases stayed unmatched. This CDR3 has 15 residues. Per the germline V gene, CDR1 is SQVTM and CDR2 is ANQGSEA. The CDR3 coding sequence is TGCAGCGTTGAACGGCTAGCGGGGGGGTTAGATGAGCAGTTCTTC. It specifies CSVERLAGGLDEQFF.

The chain joins TRBV2 to TRBJ1-4; 8 bases are shared with TRBD1. The CDR3 has 15 amino acids. Germline V gives CDR1 SNHLY, CDR2 FYNNEI. With V trimmed by 5 bases and J by 2 bases, 4 bases remained unmatched. CDR3 loop: CASSRDRRTNEKLFF. In DNA form, the CDR3 reads TGTGCCAGCAGTAGGGACAGGCGGACTAATGAAAAACTGTTTTTT.

The rearrangement joins TRBV27 to TRBJ2-7; D call uncertain. V lost 5 bases, J lost 0 bases, and 17 bases lay in between. This CDR3 comprises 16 residues. CDR1 and CDR2 from the germline V gene are MNHEY and SMNVEV (reference sequence). CDR3 in DNA: TGTGCCAGCAGTCCTATCCCCGAGTCTCCCTCCTACGAGCAGTACTTC. Amino acid sequence: CASSPIPESPSYEQYF.

The J gene is TRBJ1-1, the V gene TRBV5-6, with TRBD1 identical over 9 bases. This CDR3 is 16 amino acids long. Germline V gene lookup returns CDR1 SGHDT and CDR2 YYEEEE. V shed 4 bases, J shed 5 bases, and the junction held 12 bases outside the gene matches. DNA for the CDR3: TGTGCCAGCAGCACGGACAGGGGTAGAGTGTATACTGAAGCTTTCTTT. Its protein is CASSTDRGRVYTEAFF. Full variable domain (outside the CDR3, taken from reference TRBV5-6 and TRBJ1-1): DAGVTQSPTHLIKTRGQQVTLRCSPKSGHDTVSWYQQALGQGPQFIFQYYEEEERQRGNFPDRFSGHQFPNYSSELNVNALLLGDSALYLCASSTDRGRVYTEAFFGQGTRLTVV.

The rearrangement joins TRBV4-1 to TRBJ1-5; 9 positions match TRBD1. There are 14 residues in the CDR3. Germline-derived CDR1 and CDR2 are MGHRA and YSYEKL. V lost 3 bases, J lost 7 bases, and 4 bases stayed unmatched. The CDR3 spells CASSQGDRVQPQHF. In nucleotides, the CDR3 is TGCGCCAGCAGCCAGGGGGACAGGGTACAGCCCCAGCATTTT.

The chain has TRBV19 and TRBJ1-1; D perhaps matches TRBD1 (5 bases). The CDR3 length is 14 residues. Trimming cost V 7 bases and J 4 bases, with 16 bases left between them. CDR1 is LNHDA, CDR2 SQIVND, per germline (reference sequence). The CDR3 reads CASTGGALTTEAFF. Here the CDR3 DNA reads TGTGCCAGTACGGGAGGGGCCTTGACCACTGAAGCTTTCTTT.

V and J are TRBV7-2 and TRBJ2-7; D is unclear. V shed 3 bases and J shed 2 bases, with 8 bases lying between them. There are 13 residues in the CDR3. Germline CDR1 SGHTA, CDR2 FQGNSA. CDR3 region: CASSFPETYEQYF. The CDR3 bases are TGTGCCAGCAGCTTCCCGGAGACCTACGAGCAGTACTTC.

This clone was counted once. The chain joins TRBV5-8 to TRBJ2-5; D might be TRBD2 (5 bases). Looked up from germline, CDR1 is SGHTS and CDR2 is YDEGEE. Deletions cut 4 bases from V and 5 bases from J, with 12 bases between. CDR3 length: 13 amino acids. The CDR3 loop reads CASSPWQRETQYF. The CDR3 bases are TGTGCCAGCAGCCCCTGGCAGCGGGAGACCCAGTACTTC.

This clone has only one observation. V gene TRBV5-8 combines with J gene TRBJ1-1; maybe TRBD1 (6 bases). The germline gives CDR1 SGHTS, CDR2 YDEGEE. The CDR3 covers 15 residues. Trimming stripped 0 bases from V and 1 base from J, with 10 bases between. The CDR3 reads CASSLDGGANTEAFF. The CDR3 DNA reads as TGTGCCAGCAGCTTGGATGGGGGGGCGAACACTGAAGCTTTCTTT.

Only a few counts were recorded for this clone. The chain recombines TRBV27 with TRBJ2-3; 10 bases are a match to TRBD2. Unmatched junction bases numbered 8, after V lost 6 bases and J lost 5 bases. Germline loops: CDR1 MNHEY, CDR2 SMNVEV (reference sequence). This CDR3 spans 15 amino acids. For the CDR3, the DNA is TGTGCCAGCAGCCGACAACTAGCGGGGAAAGATACGCAGTATTTT. It is translated as CASSRQLAGKDTQYF.